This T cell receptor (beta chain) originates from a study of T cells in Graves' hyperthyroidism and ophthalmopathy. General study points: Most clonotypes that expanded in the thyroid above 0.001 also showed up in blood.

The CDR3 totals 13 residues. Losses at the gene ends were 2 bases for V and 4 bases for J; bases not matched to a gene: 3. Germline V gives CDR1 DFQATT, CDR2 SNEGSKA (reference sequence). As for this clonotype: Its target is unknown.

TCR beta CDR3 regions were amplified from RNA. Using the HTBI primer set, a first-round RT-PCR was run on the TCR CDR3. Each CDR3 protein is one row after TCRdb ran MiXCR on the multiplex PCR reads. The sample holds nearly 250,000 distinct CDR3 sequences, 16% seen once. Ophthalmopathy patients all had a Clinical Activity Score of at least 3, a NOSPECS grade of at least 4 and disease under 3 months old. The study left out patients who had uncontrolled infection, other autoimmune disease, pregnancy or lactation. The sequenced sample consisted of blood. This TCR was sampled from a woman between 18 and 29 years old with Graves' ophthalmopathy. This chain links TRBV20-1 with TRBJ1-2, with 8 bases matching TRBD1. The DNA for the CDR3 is TGCAGTGCTAGACAGGGGGCTTTCTATGGCTACACCTTC. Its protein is CSARQGAFYGYTF.